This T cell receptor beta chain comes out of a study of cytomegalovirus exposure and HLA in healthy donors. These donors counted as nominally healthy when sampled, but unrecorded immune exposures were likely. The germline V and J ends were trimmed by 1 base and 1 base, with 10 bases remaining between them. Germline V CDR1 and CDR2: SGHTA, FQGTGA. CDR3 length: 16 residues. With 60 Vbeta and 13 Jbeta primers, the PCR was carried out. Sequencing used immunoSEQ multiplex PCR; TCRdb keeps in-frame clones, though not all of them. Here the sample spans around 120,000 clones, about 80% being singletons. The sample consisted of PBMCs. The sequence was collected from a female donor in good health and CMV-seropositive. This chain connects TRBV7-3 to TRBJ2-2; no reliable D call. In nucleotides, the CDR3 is TGTGCCAGCAGCTTAAGTATTATTAAGAACACCGGGGAGCTGTTTTTT. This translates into CASSLSIIKNTGELFF.